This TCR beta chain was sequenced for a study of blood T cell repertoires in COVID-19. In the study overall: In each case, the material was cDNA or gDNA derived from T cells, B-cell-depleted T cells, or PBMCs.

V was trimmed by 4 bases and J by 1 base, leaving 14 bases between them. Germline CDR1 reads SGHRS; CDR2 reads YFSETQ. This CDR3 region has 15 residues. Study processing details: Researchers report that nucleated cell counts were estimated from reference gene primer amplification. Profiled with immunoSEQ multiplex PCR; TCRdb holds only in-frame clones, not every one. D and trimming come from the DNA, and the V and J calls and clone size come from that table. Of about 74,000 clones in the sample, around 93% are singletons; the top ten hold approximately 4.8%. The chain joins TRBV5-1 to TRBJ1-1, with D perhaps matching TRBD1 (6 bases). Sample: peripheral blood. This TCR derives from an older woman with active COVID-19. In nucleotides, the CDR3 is TGCGCCAGCAGCGTAGCCGGGACAACGAACACTGAAGCTTTCTTT. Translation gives CASSVAGTTNTEAFF.